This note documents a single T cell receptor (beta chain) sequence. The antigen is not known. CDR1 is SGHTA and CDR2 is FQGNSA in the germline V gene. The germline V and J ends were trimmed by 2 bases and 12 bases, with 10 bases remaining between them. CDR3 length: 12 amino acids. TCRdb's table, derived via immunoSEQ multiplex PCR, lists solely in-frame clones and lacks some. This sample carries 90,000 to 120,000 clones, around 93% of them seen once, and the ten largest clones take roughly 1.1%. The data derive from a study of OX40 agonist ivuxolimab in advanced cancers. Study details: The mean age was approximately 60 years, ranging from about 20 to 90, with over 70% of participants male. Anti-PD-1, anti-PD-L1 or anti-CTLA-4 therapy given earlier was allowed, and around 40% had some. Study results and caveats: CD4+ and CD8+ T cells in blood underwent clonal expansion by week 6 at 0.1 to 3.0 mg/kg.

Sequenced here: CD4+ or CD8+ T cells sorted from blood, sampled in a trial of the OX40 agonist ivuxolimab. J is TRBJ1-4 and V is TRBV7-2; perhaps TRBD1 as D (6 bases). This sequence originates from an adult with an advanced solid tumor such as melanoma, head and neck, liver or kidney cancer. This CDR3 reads CASSLLDSQLFF. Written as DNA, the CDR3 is TGTGCCAGCAGCTTACTGGACAGCCAACTGTTTTTT.